This TCR beta chain emerged from a study of T cell responses to AZD1222 COVID-19 vaccine (dated by TCRdb to the early 2020s). About the investigation overall: TCR sequencing was performed for fewer than 250 trial participants, of whom approximately 200 were given two doses of AZD1222 and some 25 were given two doses of MenACWY control vaccine. Enrollment into the trials was organized by age into subgroups of 18-55, 56-69 and 70-plus years, and those subgroups contained approximately 160, 26 and 62 TCR-sequenced participants, respectively.

The CDR3 regions of human TCRbeta chains were analyzed by immunosequencing. Per the original workflow: TCRs in the repertoires were matched against a reference library of SARS-CoV-2-specific TCRs that had been generated with the MIRA antigen-specificity platform. Breadth meant the fraction of unique TCRs that were SARS-CoV-2-associated, whereas depth meant the fraction of total T cells that were SARS-CoV-2-associated. Using the MIRA data, each spike-specific TCR was mapped to the spike region that the TCR reacts to and placed in a CD4 or CD8 class. Log10-transformed breadth and depth values were compared by one-way ANOVA with Sidak's multiple comparisons tests. The table was pulled from immuneACCESS by TCRdb, which kept in-frame rearrangements only. Such tables lose some clones; where checked, under half of the loss comes from unresolved V genes, and the rest has no known cause. D and trimming come from the DNA, and the V and J calls and clone size come from that table. In all, the sample holds 110,000 or so clones, and about 91% of those were seen once. 6.5% of the sample is taken by the ten largest.

Taken with the paper, the label for time point translates to: about 28 days (+/-7) after the second vaccine dose. AZD1222 recipients given second doses at about 4 weeks or at about 12 weeks were pooled, since spike-specific TCR depth and breadth were not found to differ between the two schedules. Vaccinee samples came from UK trials COV001 and COV002, including a single-blind randomized controlled phase 2/3 trial of AZD1222 (ChAdOx1 nCoV-19) in healthy adults. For TCRbeta chain sequencing, PBMC samples from trial participants were taken at day 0 and at day 28 after the second dose. As to this clone: The antigen this receptor binds is unknown. The sample holds no much larger clone one base away, and base qualities are not on file.

Trimming at the junction amounts to 2 bases on V and 4 bases on J, and the germline ends lie 7 bases apart. CDR1 SGDLS and CDR2 YYNGEE are derived from the germline V gene. Its CDR3 holds 13 amino acids, cysteine through phenylalanine. The only DNA kept is the CDR3, 39 bases in frame from the first base. Summary of the overall study and its limitations: The 56-69-year group was small, and its depth increase did not reach significance, likely because of low power. CD4 TCRs associated with the vaccine covered the entire spike protein, and the dominant responses were in regions 160-218 and 743-854. Participants were mostly white British and included more females than males, and it was suggested by the authors that clonal diversity may have been underestimated. Conclusions about previously exposed vaccinees were limited because only six AZD1222 recipients were SARS-CoV-2 seropositive at baseline. Reportedly, almost half of the unique spike-specific TCRs recognized epitopes lying outside the regions that are mutated in the B.1.351 and B.1.1.7 variants. A significant rise in spike-specific TCR breadth and depth was observed after two AZD1222 doses relative to day 0 and relative to MenACWY recipients. No day 14 peak-response samples were available, so repertoires were characterized only after the peak T cell response.

The sequence was collected from an adult who received the AZD1222 COVID-19 vaccine. The sequenced sample was peripheral blood, obtained 28 days after the second AZD1222 dose. In this chain, TRBV9 is recombined with TRBJ2-1; there is no confident call for the D gene. The DNA sequence is TGTGCCAGCAGCGTGTCCCTATACAATGAGCAGTTCTTC. Translated, this is CASSVSLYNEQFF.